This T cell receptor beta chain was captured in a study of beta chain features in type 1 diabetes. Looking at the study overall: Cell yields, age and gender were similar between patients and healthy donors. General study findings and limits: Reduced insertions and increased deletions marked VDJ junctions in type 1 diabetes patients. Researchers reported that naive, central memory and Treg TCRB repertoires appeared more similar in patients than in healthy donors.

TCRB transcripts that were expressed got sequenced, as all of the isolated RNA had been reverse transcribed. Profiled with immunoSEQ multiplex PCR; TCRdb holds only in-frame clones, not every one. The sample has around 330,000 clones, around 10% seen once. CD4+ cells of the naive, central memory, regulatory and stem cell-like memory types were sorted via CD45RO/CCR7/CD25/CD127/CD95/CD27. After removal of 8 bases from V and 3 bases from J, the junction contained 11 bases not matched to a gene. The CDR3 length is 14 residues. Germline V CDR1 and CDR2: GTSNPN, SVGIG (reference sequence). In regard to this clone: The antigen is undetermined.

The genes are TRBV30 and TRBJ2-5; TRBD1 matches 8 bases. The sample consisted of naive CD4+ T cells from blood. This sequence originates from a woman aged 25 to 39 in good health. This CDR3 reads CARGSKTGEETQYF. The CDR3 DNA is TGTGCCCGAGGATCAAAGACAGGGGAAGAGACCCAGTACTTC.